These 21 T cell receptor beta chains were all obtained from the same sample, sequenced in a study of CD8+CD57+ T cells in acquired aplastic anemia (dated by TCRdb to the late 2010s). TCRdb lists the instrument as Illumina HiSeq 2000. Genomic DNA served as template for TCR beta VDJ combination and CDR3 sequence profiling. TCRdb itself trimmed the public reads at Q25 with fastp, ran MiXCR and retained productive beta chains. Under each unique CDR3 protein, matching rows form one entry showing the most common genes and DNA. The table for this sample lists around 180,000 distinct CDR3 sequences; 55% to 75% of them were counted only once. The ten biggest clones cover about 48% of the sample. What was sequenced was sorted CD4+, CD8+, or CD8+CD57+ T cells (not recorded which) from PBMCs. The receptors derive from a human donor in good health.

The chain has TRBV7-2 and TRBJ2-7; possible D gene TRBD1, 6 bases. Germline assignment: CDR1 SGHTA and CDR2 FQGNSA. Trimming left V 5 bases short and J 6 bases short, with 17 bases between. The CDR3 consists of 14 residues. The CDR3 region is CASSPPAGEGEQYF. DNA of the CDR3: TGTGCCAGCAGCCCCCCGGCAGGGGAAGGCGAGCAGTACTTC.

The rearrangement uses TRBV9 and TRBJ2-7; TRBD1 agrees at 11 bases. J lost 4 bases, V lost 1 base, and 7 bases had no gene match. The CDR3 is 16 residues long. Germline V gene lookup returns CDR1 SGDLS and CDR2 YYNGEE. Here the CDR3 DNA reads TGTGCCAGCAGCGTATCCGGGACAGGGGGAATGTACGAGCAGTACTTC. It encodes CASSVSGTGGMYEQYF.

Here the CDR3 reads CSARGPSGTDEQYF. The CDR3 DNA reads TGCAGTGCTAGAGGTCCCTCCGGTACCGACGAGCAGTACTTC. The rearrangement links TRBV20-1 to TRBJ2-7; no clear D gene. CDR3 length equals 14 residues. Per the germline V gene, CDR1 is DFQATT and CDR2 is SNEGSKA (reference sequence). V was cut by 1 base and J by 5 bases, with 15 bases left in between.

This clonotype was found many times. This chain joins TRBV7-9 and TRBJ2-5; 14 bases fit TRBD2. The CDR3 consists of 16 residues. Per the germline V gene, CDR1 is SEHNR and CDR2 is FQNEAQ (reference sequence). Germline trimming cut 5 bases from V and 3 bases from J; bases unmatched to any gene: 5. The CDR3 DNA sequence: TGTGCCAGCAGCCCCGGGACTAGCGGGAGAGAAGAGACCCAGTACTTC. Amino acid sequence: CASSPGTSGREETQYF.

This rearrangement joins TRBV15 to TRBJ1-1; tentatively, D is TRBD1 (6 bases). CDR1 is LNHNV, CDR2 YYDKDF, per germline (reference sequence). CDR3 length: 15 residues. V was trimmed by 1 base and J by 5 bases, leaving 14 bases between them. CDR3 protein: CATSRVVGGWTEAFF. The CDR3 DNA reads as TGTGCCACCAGCAGAGTGGTAGGGGGGTGGACTGAAGCTTTCTTT. Based on the CDR3 plus reference TRBV15 and TRBJ1-1, the full variable domain is DAMVIQNPRYQVTQFGKPVTLSCSQTLNHNVMYWYQQKSSQAPKLLFHYYDKDFNNEADTPDNFQSRRPNTSFCFLDIRSPGLGDTAMYLCATSRVVGGWTEAFFGQGTRLTVV.

The chain joins TRBV5-4 to TRBJ2-1; 8 nucleotides match TRBD1. The J segment lost 3 bases and the V segment lost 4 bases, leaving 6 bases of the junction unmatched. The CDR3 runs to 15 residues. The V gene's germline CDR1 is SGHNT and CDR2 YYREEE (reference sequence). The CDR3 DNA follows: TGTGCCAGCAGCCTGGGACAGGCGAACTACAATGAGCAGTTCTTC. It yields the protein CASSLGQANYNEQFF.

The rearrangement links TRBV9 to TRBJ1-2; tentatively, D is TRBD1 (5 bases). Germline V lookup: CDR1 SGDLS, CDR2 YYNGEE. The CDR3 loop spans 14 amino acids. V was clipped by 0 bases and J by 4 bases, with 10 bases between them. The CDR3 region is CASSVAGRPYGYTF. The CDR3 DNA reads TGTGCCAGCAGCGTAGCAGGGCGCCCCTATGGCTACACCTTC. Variable domain in full (rest from reference TRBV9 and TRBJ1-2): DSGVTQTPKHLITATGQRVTLRCSPRSGDLSVYWYQQSLDQGLQFLIQYYNGEERAKGNILERFSAQQFPDLHSELNLSSLELGDSALYFCASSVAGRPYGYTFGSGTRLTVV.

This sequence joins TRBV27 and TRBJ2-3; TRBD2 agrees at 7 bases. The CDR3 contains 13 residues. Germline lookup yields CDR1 MNHEY and CDR2 SMNVEV (reference sequence). V shed 7 bases and J 11 bases; nucleotides not matched to a gene: 12. The chain's CDR3 is CASTRPGEGRQYF. The CDR3 nucleotides are TGTGCCAGCACCCGCCCGGGGGAGGGCAGGCAGTATTTT.

The V and J genes are TRBV7-2 and TRBJ2-6; a possible D gene is TRBD1 (6 bases). CDR1 is SGHTA, CDR2 FQGNSA, per germline. The CDR3 sequence is 16 residues long. V dropped 4 bases and J dropped 0 bases, with 10 bases sitting between them. CDR3 bases: TGTGCCAGCAGCTCCCGACAGGCCTCTGGGGCCAACGTCCTGACTTTC. As protein: CASSSRQASGANVLTF.

The chain carries TRBV7-9 and TRBJ1-5; D call uncertain. CDR3 length: 12 residues. Trimming took 1 base from V and 5 from J, leaving 3 bases between them. Germline V gene lookup returns CDR1 SEHNR and CDR2 FQNEAQ (reference sequence). CDR3 protein: CASSLGDQPQHF. CDR3 coding DNA: TGTGCCAGCAGCTTAGGGGATCAGCCCCAGCATTTT.

CDR3 region: CSARDLRGGGGFYEQYF. Here the CDR3 DNA reads TGCAGTGCTAGAGACCTCAGGGGAGGAGGGGGCTTCTACGAGCAGTACTTC. The V gene is TRBV20-1, the J gene TRBJ2-7; D is possibly TRBD1 (7 bases). Germline CDR1 is DFQATT and CDR2 is SNEGSKA (reference sequence). V gave up 0 bases and J gave up 3 bases, with 21 bases separating them. CDR3 size: 17 residues.

The gene calls are TRBV5-6 and TRBJ2-7; 8 nucleotides agree with TRBD2. The CDR3 extends over 12 amino acids. Trimming cost V 4 bases and J 8 bases; bases outside gene matches: 5. Per the germline V gene, CDR1 is SGHDT and CDR2 is YYEEEE. In DNA form, the CDR3 reads TGTGCCAGCAGCCCGGGGGGGACGAAGCAGTACTTC. Protein sequence: CASSPGGTKQYF.

This clonotype appeared many times. V usage is TRBV2 and J usage is TRBJ2-2, with D unclear. V dropped 9 bases and J dropped 6 bases, with 8 bases sitting between them. CDR1 is SNHLY and CDR2 is FYNNEI in the germline V gene. The CDR3 is made up of 11 amino acids. The DNA of the CDR3 is TGTGCCAGACTCTGGGCCGGGGAGCTGTTTTTT. This translates into CARLWAGELFF.

The chain uses TRBV7-2 and TRBJ1-2; D not resolved. The V end lost 2 bases, the J end lost 7 bases, and 14 bases lay between the germline ends. The CDR3 totals 14 residues. Looked up from germline, CDR1 is SGHTA and CDR2 is FQGNSA. The CDR3 sequence: CASSLLGGQAGYTF. Here the CDR3 DNA reads TGTGCCAGCAGCTTATTAGGAGGGCAGGCTGGCTACACCTTC.

This clonotype was picked up many times. The rearrangement links TRBV15 to TRBJ1-3; no definite D call. Germline V gene sequence: CDR1 LNHNV, CDR2 YYDKDF (reference sequence). The V end was cut by 0 bases, the J end by 8 bases, with 8 bases between. CDR3 length equals 13 residues. In nucleotides, the CDR3 is TGTGCCACCAGCAGAGATCAGCCAGACACCATATATTTT. The encoded protein is CATSRDQPDTIYF.

This clonotype was recorded a few times. V gene TRBV19 combines with J gene TRBJ1-6, with D hard to call. Germline CDR1 LNHDA, CDR2 SQIVND (reference sequence). Trimming removed 7 bases at V and 8 bases at J, with 15 bases between. CDR3 length: 14 residues. The DNA for the CDR3 is TGTGCCAGTAAAACGACACCATGGTATTCACCCCTCCACTTT. The encoded protein is CASKTTPWYSPLHF. Combining the CDR3 with reference TRBV19 and TRBJ1-6 gives the whole variable domain DGGITQSPKYLFRKEGQNVTLSCEQNLNHDAMYWYRQDPGQGLRLIYYSQIVNDFQKGDIAEGYSVSREKKESFPLTVTSAQKNPTAFYLCASKTTPWYSPLHFGNGTRLTVT.

This clonotype has a single count. This chain connects TRBV7-9 to TRBJ1-1, with TRBD1 matching 9 bases. The CDR3 runs 15 residues. With 5 bases clipped from V and 3 bases from J, the junction kept 7 bases outside the gene matches. The V gene's germline CDR1 is SEHNR and CDR2 FQNEAQ (reference sequence). CDR3 loop: CASSVGQGLDTEAFF. CDR3 nucleotide sequence: TGTGCCAGCAGCGTTGGACAGGGGTTGGACACTGAAGCTTTCTTT. The variable domain in full, completed from reference TRBV7-9 and TRBJ1-1, reads DTGVSQNPRHKITKRGQNVTFRCDPISEHNRLYWYRQTLGQGPEFLTYFQNEAQLEKSRLLSDRFSAERPKGSFSTLEIQRTEQGDSAMYLCASSVGQGLDTEAFFGQGTRLTVV.

Concerning this clonotype itself: This could be a read error, since a much larger clone is one nucleotide away. The rearrangement joins TRBV11-2 to TRBJ2-7, with 12 bases fitting TRBD1. The CDR3 totals 15 residues. The V and J ends lost 5 bases and 7 bases, in that order; junction bases with no gene match: 9. Looked up from germline, CDR1 is SGHAT and CDR2 is FQNNGV. CDR3 loop: CASSHSGTGGDEQYF. CDR3 sequence (DNA): TGTGCCAGCAGCCACTCCGGGACAGGGGGCGATGAGCAGTACTTC.

In this sample, this clonotype turned up once. V is TRBV7-2 and J is TRBJ2-7, with D possibly matching TRBD1 (7 bases). Germline V CDR1 and CDR2: SGHTA, FQGNSA. The V end was cut by 5 bases, the J end by 7 bases, with 15 bases between. The CDR3 runs 13 residues. This CDR3 is CASSKTGAGEQYF. In nucleotides, the CDR3 is TGTGCCAGCAGCAAAACAGGGGCGGGAGAGCAGTACTTC.

This chain's CDR3 is CASSFNPGSSYEQYF. CDR3 sequence (DNA): TGTGCCAGCAGCTTTAACCCCGGGAGCTCCTACGAGCAGTACTTC. The chain employs TRBV7-9 and TRBJ2-7, with D possibly TRBD2 on 6 matching bases. CDR1 is SEHNR, CDR2 FQNEAQ, per germline (reference sequence). CDR3 length: 15 residues. The V end was cut by 3 bases, the J end by 0 bases, with 12 bases between.

V and J are TRBV5-6 and TRBJ1-6; the match to TRBD1 covers 12 bases. CDR1 SGHDT and CDR2 YYEEEE come from the germline V gene. The V gene end was trimmed by 2 bases and the J gene end by 10 bases; junction bases not matched to a gene: 4. The CDR3 sequence is 15 residues long. The CDR3 spells CASSFRDRGRSPLHF. In nucleotides, the CDR3 is TGTGCCAGCAGCTTCAGGGACAGGGGGCGCTCACCCCTCCACTTT.